These T cell receptor beta chains were read from a single sample in a study of blood T cells in healthy people across ages. TCRdb re-called the 5' RACE reads with MiXCR, one entry per CDR3 protein. The sample has 1.5 million to 1.8 million distinct CDR3 sequences, approximately 43% seen once; the top ten hold about 4%. The sequencing input was blood. The receptor set was obtained from a woman in her late teens or twenties in good health. Each CDR3 is given with its conserved first and last residue. Each record gives: V gene, clone size, J gene, CDR3 protein. Size is omitted from some rows. Given values are once, few, many or a class for expanded clones.

v_gene: TRBV20-1; abundance: few; j_gene: TRBJ1-1; CDR3aa: CSARAGGEVTEAFF
v_gene: TRBV7-2; abundance: NA; j_gene: TRBJ2-5; CDR3aa: CASSQSGQHQETQYF
v_gene: TRBV5-1; abundance: NA; j_gene: NA; CDR3aa: CASSPRMSGGTYNEQYF
v_gene: TRBV5-1; abundance: NA; j_gene: TRBJ1-2; CDR3aa: CASSYGRNYDYTF
v_gene: TRBV10-3; abundance: NA; j_gene: TRBJ2-1; CDR3aa: CSIRGQGNNEQFF
v_gene: TRBV12-3/TRBV12-4; abundance: NA; j_gene: TRBJ2-2; CDR3aa: CASSLGDPAAGELFF
v_gene: TRBV20-1; abundance: few; j_gene: TRBJ1-2; CDR3aa: CSARDTGGPSDYGYTF
v_gene: TRBV7-6; abundance: NA; j_gene: TRBJ1-2; CDR3aa: CASSLAQGLNHDYGYTF
v_gene: TRBV20-1; abundance: NA; j_gene: TRBJ2-1; CDR3aa: CSARERTSGVPSYNEQFF
v_gene: TRBV29-1; abundance: NA; j_gene: TRBJ1-2; CDR3aa: CSVTQGEGGHTF
v_gene: TRBV6-5; abundance: NA; j_gene: TRBJ2-5; CDR3aa: CASSYSDTQETQYF
v_gene: TRBV4-3; abundance: few; j_gene: TRBJ2-1; CDR3aa: CASSQDRNPWGGYNEQFF
v_gene: TRBV7-2; abundance: NA; j_gene: TRBJ1-1; CDR3aa: CASSSQPGTDEAFF
v_gene: TRBV14; abundance: NA; j_gene: TRBJ1-1; CDR3aa: CASRPLGDEAFF
v_gene: TRBV20-1; abundance: NA; j_gene: TRBJ1-2; CDR3aa: CSARAGSSGGYTF
v_gene: TRBV20-1; abundance: NA; j_gene: TRBJ1-2; CDR3aa: CSAMADGSYGYTF
v_gene: TRBV9; abundance: NA; j_gene: TRBJ2-1; CDR3aa: CASSVAPAAALSLETQFF
v_gene: TRBV7-9; abundance: NA; j_gene: TRBJ2-4; CDR3aa: CASSLNPTEENIQYF
v_gene: TRBV27; abundance: few; j_gene: TRBJ1-6; CDR3aa: CASRTPLGDSPLHF
v_gene: TRBV6-5; abundance: NA; j_gene: TRBJ2-2; CDR3aa: CASSYGTGGSTGELFF
v_gene: TRBV6-4; abundance: NA; j_gene: TRBJ2-2; CDR3aa: CASSDSGLHTGELFF
v_gene: TRBV2; abundance: NA; j_gene: TRBJ1-1; CDR3aa: CASKGDFTEAFF
v_gene: TRBV10-3; abundance: NA; j_gene: TRBJ1-1; CDR3aa: CAISESGDSNTEAFF
v_gene: TRBV20-1; abundance: NA; j_gene: TRBJ2-4; CDR3aa: CSAADPTGGSKNIQYF
v_gene: TRBV24-1; abundance: many; j_gene: TRBJ2-3; CDR3aa: CATSDSPGTGFGDTQYF
v_gene: TRBV20-1; abundance: NA; j_gene: TRBJ2-5; CDR3aa: CSARDGVSHNEQYF
v_gene: TRBV27; abundance: few; j_gene: TRBJ2-7; CDR3aa: CASSSISDEQYF
v_gene: TRBV30; abundance: NA; j_gene: TRBJ2-1; CDR3aa: CAWSPPRELYNEQFF
v_gene: TRBV24-1; abundance: NA; j_gene: TRBJ2-3; CDR3aa: CATCDLERSTDTQYF
v_gene: TRBV4-3; abundance: NA; j_gene: TRBJ1-1; CDR3aa: CASSQDLAVGHLNTEAFF
v_gene: TRBV25-1; abundance: NA; j_gene: TRBJ1-1; CDR3aa: CVSSPRGHTEAFF
v_gene: TRBV15; abundance: few; j_gene: TRBJ1-2; CDR3aa: CATSSPGVQDYGYTF
v_gene: TRBV25-1; abundance: few; j_gene: TRBJ2-3; CDR3aa: CASSGGTGLTSDTQYF
v_gene: TRBV6-1; abundance: NA; j_gene: NA; CDR3aa: CASRDRSCEQYF
v_gene: TRBV12-3/TRBV12-4; abundance: once; j_gene: NA; CDR3aa: CASSPQANAVSEQYF
v_gene: TRBV5-1; abundance: NA; j_gene: TRBJ1-4; CDR3aa: CASSFSSINEKLFF
v_gene: TRBV11-3; abundance: NA; j_gene: TRBJ2-1; CDR3aa: CASSFAGEGYNEQFF
v_gene: TRBV6-8; abundance: NA; j_gene: TRBJ1-1; CDR3aa: CASSYSRALEGLMNTEAFF
v_gene: TRBV4-3; abundance: medium-sized; j_gene: TRBJ2-3; CDR3aa: CASSQQAGGADTQYF
v_gene: TRBV7-2; abundance: few; j_gene: TRBJ2-3; CDR3aa: CASSSQLMGGRKGTQYF
v_gene: TRBV20-1; abundance: NA; j_gene: TRBJ2-3; CDR3aa: CSARESARTTDTQYF
v_gene: TRBV4-1; abundance: few; j_gene: TRBJ1-6; CDR3aa: CASSQDGQNSPLHF
v_gene: TRBV19; abundance: NA; j_gene: TRBJ1-2; CDR3aa: CASSIAPGAYGYTF
v_gene: TRBV3-1; abundance: NA; j_gene: TRBJ2-3; CDR3aa: CASSTQAGPGDTQYF
v_gene: TRBV20-1; abundance: few; j_gene: TRBJ2-1; CDR3aa: CSASGDRYNEQFF
v_gene: TRBV7-2; abundance: NA; j_gene: TRBJ2-1; CDR3aa: CASSFGLALLNEQFF
v_gene: TRBV4-3; abundance: many; j_gene: TRBJ1-5; CDR3aa: CASSQDRTGPQPQHF
v_gene: TRBV6-5; abundance: few; j_gene: TRBJ2-7; CDR3aa: CASRARDNQLEQYF
v_gene: TRBV10-2; abundance: NA; j_gene: TRBJ2-4; CDR3aa: CASSPSSEAQYF
v_gene: TRBV20-1; abundance: NA; j_gene: TRBJ1-5; CDR3aa: CSATPRQRMFNQPQHF